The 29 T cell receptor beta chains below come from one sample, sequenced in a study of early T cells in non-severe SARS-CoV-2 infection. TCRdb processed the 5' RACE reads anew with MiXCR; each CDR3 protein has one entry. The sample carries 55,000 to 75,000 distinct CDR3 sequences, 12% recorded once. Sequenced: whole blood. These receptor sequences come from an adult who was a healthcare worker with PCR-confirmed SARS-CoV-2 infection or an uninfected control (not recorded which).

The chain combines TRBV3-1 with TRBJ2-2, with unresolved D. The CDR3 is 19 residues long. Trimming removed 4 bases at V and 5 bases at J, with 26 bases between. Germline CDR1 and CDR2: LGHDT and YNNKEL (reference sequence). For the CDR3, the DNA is TGTGCCAGCAGCCGCTACCTTACTTTGGACGACGCGCAGACCGGGGAGCTGTTTTTT. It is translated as CASSRYLTLDDAQTGELFF.

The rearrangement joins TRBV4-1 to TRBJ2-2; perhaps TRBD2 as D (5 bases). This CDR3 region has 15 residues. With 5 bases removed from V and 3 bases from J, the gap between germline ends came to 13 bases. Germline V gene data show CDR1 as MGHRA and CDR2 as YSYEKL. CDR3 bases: TGCGCCAGCAGCTCGAAGGACTCGGACACCGGGGAGCTGTTTTTT. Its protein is CASSSKDSDTGELFF.

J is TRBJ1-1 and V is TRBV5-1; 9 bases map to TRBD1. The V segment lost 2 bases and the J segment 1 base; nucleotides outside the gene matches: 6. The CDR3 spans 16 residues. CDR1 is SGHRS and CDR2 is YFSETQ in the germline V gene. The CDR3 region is CASSLDRGGKNTEAFF. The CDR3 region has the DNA TGCGCCAGCAGCTTAGACAGGGGGGGCAAGAACACTGAAGCTTTCTTT.

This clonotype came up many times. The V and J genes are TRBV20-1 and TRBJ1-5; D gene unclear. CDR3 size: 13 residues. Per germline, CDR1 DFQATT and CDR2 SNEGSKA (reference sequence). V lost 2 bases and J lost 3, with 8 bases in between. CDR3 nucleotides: TGCAGTGCTAGATCCAGTGACAATCAGCCCCAGCATTTT. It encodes CSARSSDNQPQHF.

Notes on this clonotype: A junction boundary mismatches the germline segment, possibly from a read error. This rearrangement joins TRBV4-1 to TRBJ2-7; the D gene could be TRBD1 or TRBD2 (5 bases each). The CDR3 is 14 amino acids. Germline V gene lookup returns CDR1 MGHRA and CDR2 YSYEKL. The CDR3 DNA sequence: TGTGCCAGCAGCCGAATCCCTGGGGGCTACGAGCAGTACTTC. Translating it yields CASSRIPGGYEQYF.

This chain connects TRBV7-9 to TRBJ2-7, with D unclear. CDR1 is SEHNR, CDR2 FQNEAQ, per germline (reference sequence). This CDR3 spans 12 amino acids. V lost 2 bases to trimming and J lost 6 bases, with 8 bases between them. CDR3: CASSLWYTEQYF. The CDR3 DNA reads TGTGCCAGCAGCTTATGGTATACCGAGCAGTACTTC. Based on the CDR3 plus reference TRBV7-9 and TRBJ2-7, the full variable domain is DTGVSQNPRHKITKRGQNVTFRCDPISEHNRLYWYRQTLGQGPEFLTYFQNEAQLEKSRLLSDRFSAERPKGSFSTLEIQRTEQGDSAMYLCASSLWYTEQYFGPGTRLTVT.

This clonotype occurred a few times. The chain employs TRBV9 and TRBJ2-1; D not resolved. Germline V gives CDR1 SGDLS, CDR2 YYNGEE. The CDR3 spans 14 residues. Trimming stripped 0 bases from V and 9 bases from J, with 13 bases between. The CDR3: CASSVVAENGEQFF. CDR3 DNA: TGTGCCAGCAGCGTAGTGGCAGAGAATGGTGAGCAGTTCTTC.

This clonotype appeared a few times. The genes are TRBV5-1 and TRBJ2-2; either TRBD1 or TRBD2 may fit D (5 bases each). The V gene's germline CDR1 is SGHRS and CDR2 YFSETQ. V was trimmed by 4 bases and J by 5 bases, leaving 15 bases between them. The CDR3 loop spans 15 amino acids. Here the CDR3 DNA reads TGCGCCAGCAGCCTCCGTGGGGACGGGACCGGGGAGCTGTTTTTT. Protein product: CASSLRGDGTGELFF.

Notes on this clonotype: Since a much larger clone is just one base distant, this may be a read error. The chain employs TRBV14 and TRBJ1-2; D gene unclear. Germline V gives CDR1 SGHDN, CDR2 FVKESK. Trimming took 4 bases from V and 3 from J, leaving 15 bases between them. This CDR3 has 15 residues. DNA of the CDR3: TGTGCCAGCAGCCGAGGCGGGTCACGCGACTATGGCTACACCTTC. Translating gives CASSRGGSRDYGYTF.

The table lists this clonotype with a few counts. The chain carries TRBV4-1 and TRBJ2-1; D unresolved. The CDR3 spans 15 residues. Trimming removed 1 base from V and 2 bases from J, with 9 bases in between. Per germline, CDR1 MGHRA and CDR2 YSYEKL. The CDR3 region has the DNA TGCGCCAGCAGCCAAGTAGTTAGTCCCTACAATGAGCAGTTCTTC. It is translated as CASSQVVSPYNEQFF.

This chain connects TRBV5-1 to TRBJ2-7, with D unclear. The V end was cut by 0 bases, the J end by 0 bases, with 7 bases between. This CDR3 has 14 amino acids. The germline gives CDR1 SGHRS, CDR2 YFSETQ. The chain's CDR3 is CASSLVVDSYEQYF. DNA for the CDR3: TGCGCCAGCAGCTTGGTTGTGGACTCCTACGAGCAGTACTTC. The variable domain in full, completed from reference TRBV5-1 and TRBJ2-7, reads KAGVTQTPRYLIKTRGQQVTLSCSPISGHRSVSWYQQTPGQGLQFLFEYFSETQRNKGNFPGRFSGRQFSNSRSEMNVSTLELGDSALYLCASSLVVDSYEQYFGPGTRLTVT.

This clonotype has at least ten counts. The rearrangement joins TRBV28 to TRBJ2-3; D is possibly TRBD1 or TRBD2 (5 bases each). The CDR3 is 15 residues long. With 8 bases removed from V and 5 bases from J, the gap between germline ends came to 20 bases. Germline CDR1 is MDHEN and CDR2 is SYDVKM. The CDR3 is CASGYRDGLGDTQYF. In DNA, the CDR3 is TGTGCCAGCGGGTACCGGGACGGACTCGGAGATACGCAGTATTTT.

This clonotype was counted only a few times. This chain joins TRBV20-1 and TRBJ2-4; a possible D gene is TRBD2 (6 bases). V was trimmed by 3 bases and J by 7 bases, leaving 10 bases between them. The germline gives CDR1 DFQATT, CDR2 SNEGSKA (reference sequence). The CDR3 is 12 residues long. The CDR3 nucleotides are TGCAGTGCTAGCGGGAGTGGGAACATTCAGTACTTC. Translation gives CSASGSGNIQYF.

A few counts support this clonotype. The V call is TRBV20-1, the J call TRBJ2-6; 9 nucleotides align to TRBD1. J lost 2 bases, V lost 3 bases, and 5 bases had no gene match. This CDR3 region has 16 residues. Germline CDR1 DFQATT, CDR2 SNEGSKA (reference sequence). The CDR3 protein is CSASNRGQTGANVLTF. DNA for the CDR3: TGCAGTGCTAGTAACAGGGGGCAAACTGGGGCCAACGTCCTGACTTTC.

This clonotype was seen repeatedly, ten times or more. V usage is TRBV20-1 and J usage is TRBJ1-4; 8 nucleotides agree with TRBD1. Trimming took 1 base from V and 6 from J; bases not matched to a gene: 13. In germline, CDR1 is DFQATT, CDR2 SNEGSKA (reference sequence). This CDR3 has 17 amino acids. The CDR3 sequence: CSARGEDRDLYYEKLFF. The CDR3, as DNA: TGCAGTGCTAGAGGCGAGGACAGGGATCTCTATTATGAAAAACTGTTTTTT.

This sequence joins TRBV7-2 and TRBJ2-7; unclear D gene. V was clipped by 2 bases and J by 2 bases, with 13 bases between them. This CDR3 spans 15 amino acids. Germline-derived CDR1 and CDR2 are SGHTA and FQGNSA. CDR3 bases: TGTGCCAGCAGCTTAAGGCCGTCCGGGCCCTACGAGCAGTACTTC. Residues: CASSLRPSGPYEQYF.

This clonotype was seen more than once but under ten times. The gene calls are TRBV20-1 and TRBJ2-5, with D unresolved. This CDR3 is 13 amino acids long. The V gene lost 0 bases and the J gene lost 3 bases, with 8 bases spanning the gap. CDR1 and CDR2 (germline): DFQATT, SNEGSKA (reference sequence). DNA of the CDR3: TGCAGTGCTAGAGACGCCATCGAAGAGACCCAGTACTTC. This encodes CSARDAIEETQYF.

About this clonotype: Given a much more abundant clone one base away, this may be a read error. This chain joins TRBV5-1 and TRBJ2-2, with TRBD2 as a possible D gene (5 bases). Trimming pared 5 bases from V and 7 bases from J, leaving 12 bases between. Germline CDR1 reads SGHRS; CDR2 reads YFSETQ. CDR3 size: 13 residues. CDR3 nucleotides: TGCGCCAGCAGACTTTCGGAGGACGGGGAGCTGTTTTTT. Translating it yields CASRLSEDGELFF.

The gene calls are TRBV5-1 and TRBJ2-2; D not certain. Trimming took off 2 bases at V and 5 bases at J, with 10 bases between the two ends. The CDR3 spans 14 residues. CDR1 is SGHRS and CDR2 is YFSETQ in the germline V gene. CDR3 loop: CASSFIGETGELFF. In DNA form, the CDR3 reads TGCGCCAGCAGCTTCATTGGGGAAACCGGGGAGCTGTTTTTT.

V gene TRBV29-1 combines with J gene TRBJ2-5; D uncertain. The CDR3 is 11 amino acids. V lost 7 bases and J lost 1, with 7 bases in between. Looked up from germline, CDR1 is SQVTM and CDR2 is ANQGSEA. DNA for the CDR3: TGCAGCGCCGGACCCCAAGAGACCCAGTACTTC. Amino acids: CSAGPQETQYF.

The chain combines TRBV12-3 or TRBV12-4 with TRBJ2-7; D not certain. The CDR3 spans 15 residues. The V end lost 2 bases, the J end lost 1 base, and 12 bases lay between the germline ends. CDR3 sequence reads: CASSLRAGSSYEQYF. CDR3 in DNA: TGTGCCAGCAGTTTAAGGGCAGGTTCTTCCTACGAGCAGTACTTC.

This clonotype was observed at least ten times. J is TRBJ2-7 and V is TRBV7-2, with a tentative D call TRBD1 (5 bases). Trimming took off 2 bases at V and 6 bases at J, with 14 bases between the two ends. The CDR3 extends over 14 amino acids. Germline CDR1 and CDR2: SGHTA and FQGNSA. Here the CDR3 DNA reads TGTGCCAGCAGCTTACGGGCAGGGCCCCTCGAGCAGTACTTC. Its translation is CASSLRAGPLEQYF.

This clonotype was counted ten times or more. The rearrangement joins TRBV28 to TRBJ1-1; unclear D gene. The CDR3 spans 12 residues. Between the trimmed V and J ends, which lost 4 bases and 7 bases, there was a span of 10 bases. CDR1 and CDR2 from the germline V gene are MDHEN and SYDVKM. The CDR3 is CASSSYQSEAFF. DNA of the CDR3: TGTGCCAGCAGTTCCTATCAGAGTGAAGCTTTCTTT. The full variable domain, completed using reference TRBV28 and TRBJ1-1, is DVKVTQSSRYLVKRTGEKVFLECVQDMDHENMFWYRQDPGLGLRLIYFSYDVKMKEKGDIPEGYSVSREKKERFSLILESASTNQTSMYLCASSSYQSEAFFGQGTRLTVV.

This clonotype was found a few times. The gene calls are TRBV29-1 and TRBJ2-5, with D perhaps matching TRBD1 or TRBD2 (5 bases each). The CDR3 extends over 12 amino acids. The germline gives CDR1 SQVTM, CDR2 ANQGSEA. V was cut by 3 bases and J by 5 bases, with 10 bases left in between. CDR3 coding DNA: TGCAGCGTTGACGAGGGGAACGAGACCCAGTACTTC. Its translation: CSVDEGNETQYF.

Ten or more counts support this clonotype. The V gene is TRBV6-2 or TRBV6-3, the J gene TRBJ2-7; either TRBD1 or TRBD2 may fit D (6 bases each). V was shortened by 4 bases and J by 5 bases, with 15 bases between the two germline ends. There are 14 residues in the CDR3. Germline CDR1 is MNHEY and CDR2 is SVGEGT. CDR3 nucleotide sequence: TGTGCCAGCAGTTCCTACGGGGGCCCTAACGAGCAGTACTTC. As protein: CASSSYGGPNEQYF.

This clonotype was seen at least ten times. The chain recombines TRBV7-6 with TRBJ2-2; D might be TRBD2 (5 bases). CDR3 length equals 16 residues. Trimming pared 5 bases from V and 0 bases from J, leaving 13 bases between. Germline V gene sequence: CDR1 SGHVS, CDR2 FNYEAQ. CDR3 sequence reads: CASSRTVAANTGELFF. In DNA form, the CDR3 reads TGTGCCAGCAGCCGGACTGTGGCAGCGAACACCGGGGAGCTGTTTTTT.

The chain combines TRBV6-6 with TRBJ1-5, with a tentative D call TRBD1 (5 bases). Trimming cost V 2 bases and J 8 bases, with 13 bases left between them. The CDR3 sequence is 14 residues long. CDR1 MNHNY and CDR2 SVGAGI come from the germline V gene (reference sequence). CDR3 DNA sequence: TGTGCCAGCAGTTACCCCGACAGTTTCGAGCCCCAGCATTTT. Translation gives CASSYPDSFEPQHF.

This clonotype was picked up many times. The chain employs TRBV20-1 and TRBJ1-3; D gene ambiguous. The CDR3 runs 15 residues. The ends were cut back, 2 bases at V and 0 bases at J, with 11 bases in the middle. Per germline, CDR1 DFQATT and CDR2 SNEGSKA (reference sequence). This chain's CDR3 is CSARPRRNSGNTIYF. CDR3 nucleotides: TGCAGTGCTAGACCGCGACGGAACTCTGGAAACACCATATATTTT.

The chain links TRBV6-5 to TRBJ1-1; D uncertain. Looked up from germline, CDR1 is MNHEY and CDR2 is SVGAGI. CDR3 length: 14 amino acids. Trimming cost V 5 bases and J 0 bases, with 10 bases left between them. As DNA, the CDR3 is TGTGCCAGCAGTCCGATGACTTTGAACACTGAAGCTTTCTTT. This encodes CASSPMTLNTEAFF.